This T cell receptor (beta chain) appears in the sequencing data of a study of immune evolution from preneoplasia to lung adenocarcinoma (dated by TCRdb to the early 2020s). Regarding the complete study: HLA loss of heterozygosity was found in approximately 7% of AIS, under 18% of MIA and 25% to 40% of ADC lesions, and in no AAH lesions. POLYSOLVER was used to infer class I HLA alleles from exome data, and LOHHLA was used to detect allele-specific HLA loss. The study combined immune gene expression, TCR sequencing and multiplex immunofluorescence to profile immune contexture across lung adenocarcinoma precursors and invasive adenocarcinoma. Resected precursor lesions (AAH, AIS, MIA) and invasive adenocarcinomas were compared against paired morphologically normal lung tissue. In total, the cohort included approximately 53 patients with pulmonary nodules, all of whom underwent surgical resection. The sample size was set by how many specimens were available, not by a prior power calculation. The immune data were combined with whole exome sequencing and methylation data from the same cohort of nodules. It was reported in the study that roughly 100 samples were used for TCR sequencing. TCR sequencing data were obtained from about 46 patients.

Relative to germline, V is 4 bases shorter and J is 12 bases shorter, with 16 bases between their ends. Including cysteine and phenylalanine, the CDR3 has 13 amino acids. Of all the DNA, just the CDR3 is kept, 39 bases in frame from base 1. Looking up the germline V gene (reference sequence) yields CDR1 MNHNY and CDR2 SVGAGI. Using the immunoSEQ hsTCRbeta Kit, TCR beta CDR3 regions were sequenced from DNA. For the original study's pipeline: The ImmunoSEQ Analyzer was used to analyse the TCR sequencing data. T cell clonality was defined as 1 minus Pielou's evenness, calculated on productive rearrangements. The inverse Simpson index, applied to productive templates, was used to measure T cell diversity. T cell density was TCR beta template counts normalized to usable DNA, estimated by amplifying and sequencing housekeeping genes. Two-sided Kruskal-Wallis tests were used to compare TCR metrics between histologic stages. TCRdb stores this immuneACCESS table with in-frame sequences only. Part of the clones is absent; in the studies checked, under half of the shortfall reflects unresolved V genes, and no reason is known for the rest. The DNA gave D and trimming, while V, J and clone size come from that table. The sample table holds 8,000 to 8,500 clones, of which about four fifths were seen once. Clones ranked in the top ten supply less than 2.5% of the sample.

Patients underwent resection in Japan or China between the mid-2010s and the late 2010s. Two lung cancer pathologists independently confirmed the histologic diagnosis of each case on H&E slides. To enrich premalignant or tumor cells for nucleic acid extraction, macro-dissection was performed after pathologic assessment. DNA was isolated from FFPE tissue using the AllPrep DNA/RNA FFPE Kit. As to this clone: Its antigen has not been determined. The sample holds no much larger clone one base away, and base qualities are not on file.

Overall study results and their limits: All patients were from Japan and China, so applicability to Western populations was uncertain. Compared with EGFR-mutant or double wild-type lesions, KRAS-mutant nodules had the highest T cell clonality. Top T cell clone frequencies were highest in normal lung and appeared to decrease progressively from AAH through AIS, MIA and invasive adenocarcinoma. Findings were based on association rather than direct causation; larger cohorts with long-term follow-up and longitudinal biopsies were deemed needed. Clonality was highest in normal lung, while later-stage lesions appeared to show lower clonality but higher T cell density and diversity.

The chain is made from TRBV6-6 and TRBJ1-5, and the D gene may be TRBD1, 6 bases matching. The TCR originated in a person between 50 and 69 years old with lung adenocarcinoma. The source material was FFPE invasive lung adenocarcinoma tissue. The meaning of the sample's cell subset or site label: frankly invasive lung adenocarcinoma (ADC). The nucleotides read TGTGCCAGCAGTTCTCGGGGTGGGGGCCACCAGCATTTT. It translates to CASSSRGGGHQHF.